These 16 T cell receptor beta chains were all obtained from the same sample, sequenced in a study of cytomegalovirus exposure and HLA in healthy donors. Primers for the PCR totalled 60 Vbeta and 13 Jbeta. Using immunoSEQ multiplex PCR, the repertoire was profiled, and TCRdb retains in-frame clones only, with some absent. This sample yields 150,000 to 200,000 clones, of which 70% to 90% are seen a single time; around 6.7% belongs to the top ten. The source material was PBMCs. The receptors were gathered from a young woman in good health and CMV-seropositive.

In its sample, this clone was seen a few times. The rearrangement links TRBV4-2 to TRBJ1-1, with D unclear. The CDR3 runs 16 residues. Germline CDR1 is LGHNA and CDR2 is YNFKEQ. Deletions cut 0 bases from V and 5 bases from J, with 16 bases between. The CDR3 DNA reads as TGTGCCAGCAGCCAAGATCCCGGGTTTTTGGATACTGAAGCTTTCTTT. It codes for CASSQDPGFLDTEAFF.

The DNA of the CDR3 is TGCGCCAGCAGCTTGGGTCCAGGGAACACTGAAGCTTTCTTT. Its protein product is CASSLGPGNTEAFF. The V gene is TRBV5-1, the J gene TRBJ1-1, with D hard to call. The CDR3 has 14 amino acids. V dropped 0 bases and J dropped 1 base, with 7 bases sitting between them. Germline CDR1 reads SGHRS; CDR2 reads YFSETQ.

This clone was picked up a small number of times. V and J are TRBV11-2 and TRBJ1-3; D gene ambiguous. The V gene lost 0 bases and the J gene lost 0 bases, with 9 bases spanning the gap. Germline V gives CDR1 SGHAT, CDR2 FQNNGV. The CDR3 is 16 residues long. The CDR3 bases are TGTGCCAGCAGCTTAGAGCGGGTCTACTCTGGAAACACCATATATTTT. Its protein product is CASSLERVYSGNTIYF.

The chain uses TRBV6-1 and TRBJ1-6; possibly TRBD1 for D (6 bases). The germline gives CDR1 MNHNS, CDR2 SASEGT. Trimming pared 6 bases from V and 0 bases from J, leaving 9 bases between. This CDR3 is built from 15 residues. CDR3 amino acids: CASSRGGSYNSPLHF. In DNA, the CDR3 is TGTGCCAGCAGCCGAGGGGGCTCCTATAATTCACCCCTCCACTTT.

This chain joins TRBV11-3 and TRBJ2-3; 10 nucleotides match TRBD1. The germline CDR1 and CDR2 sequences are SGHNT and YENEEA. V lost 2 bases, J lost 8 bases, and 7 bases stayed unmatched. The CDR3 is 15 residues long. The CDR3 sequence: CASSLLPGQGFTQYF. Here the CDR3 DNA reads TGTGCCAGCAGCTTATTGCCGGGACAGGGGTTTACGCAGTATTTT.

The chain carries TRBV7-2 and TRBJ2-3; D is unresolved. Germline CDR1 is SGHTA and CDR2 is FQGNSA. The CDR3 loop spans 14 amino acids. Deletions cut 3 bases from V and 1 base from J, with 8 bases between. The CDR3 DNA reads as TGTGCCAGCAGCTTCAACTCCGGCACAGATACGCAGTATTTT. Its protein product is CASSFNSGTDTQYF.

The chain is built from TRBV29-1 and TRBJ2-3; 7 bases line up with TRBD1. V was pared by 0 bases and J by 1 base, with 4 bases of the junction left unmatched. CDR1 is SQVTM, CDR2 ANQGSEA, per germline. CDR3 length equals 15 residues. This CDR3 reads CSVEDTGAGTDTQYF. The DNA of the CDR3 is TGCAGCGTTGAAGATACAGGGGCCGGCACAGATACGCAGTATTTT.

The chain joins TRBV29-1 to TRBJ1-1; D uncertain. Germline V gives CDR1 SQVTM, CDR2 ANQGSEA. This CDR3 spans 13 amino acids. The CDR3 DNA sequence: TGCAGTGCCCTCCGGGCGGGCGACACTGAAGCTTTCTTT. Its protein is CSALRAGDTEAFF.

The chain carries TRBV7-2 and TRBJ1-5; D is perhaps TRBD1 (6 bases). With 5 bases removed from V and 7 bases from J, the gap between germline ends came to 15 bases. This CDR3 comprises 14 residues. Germline V CDR1 and CDR2: SGHTA, FQGNSA. The DNA of the CDR3 is TGTGCCAGCAGCATCAGGGGAGGGGACCAGCCCCAGCATTTT. Amino acids: CASSIRGGDQPQHF. Supplemented by reference TRBV7-2 and TRBJ1-5, the full variable domain reads GAGVSQSPSNKVTEKGKDVELRCDPISGHTALYWYRQSLGQGLEFLIYFQGNSAPDKSGLPSDRFSAERTGGSVSTLTIQRTQQEDSAVYLCASSIRGGDQPQHFGDGTRLSIL.

This clone was seen only a few times. This chain uses TRBV23-1 with TRBJ2-7; no definite D call. TRBV23-1 is classed as an ORF, of uncertain function. Between the trimmed V and J ends, which lost 0 bases and 0 bases, there was a span of 21 bases. The CDR3 runs to 19 residues. The CDR3 sequence is CASSQSVFTEFLGSYEQYF. As DNA, the CDR3 is TGCGCCAGCAGTCAATCGGTTTTTACAGAGTTTTTGGGCTCCTACGAGCAGTACTTC.

This rearrangement joins TRBV30 to TRBJ1-3; D is undetermined. Germline V gives CDR1 GTSNPN, CDR2 SVGIG (reference sequence). V was shortened by 1 base and J by 0 bases, with 10 bases between the two germline ends. The CDR3 is made up of 15 amino acids. The CDR3 sequence is CAWSDGVFSGNTIYF. The CDR3 DNA is TGTGCCTGGAGTGACGGGGTCTTCTCTGGAAACACCATATATTTT.

The chain combines TRBV6-6 with TRBJ1-2; maybe TRBD1 (5 bases). Trimming cost V 8 bases and J 1 base, with 14 bases left between them. The CDR3 totals 14 residues. Germline V gene sequence: CDR1 MNHNY, CDR2 SVGAGI (reference sequence). The CDR3 here is CASLGAHLNYGYTF. The CDR3, as DNA: TGTGCCAGCCTAGGGGCCCACCTTAACTATGGCTACACCTTC.

The chain recombines TRBV4-1 with TRBJ2-1; D call uncertain. Per the germline V gene, CDR1 is MGHRA and CDR2 is YSYEKL. The CDR3 covers 16 residues. The V and J ends lost 4 bases and 0 bases respectively, with 13 bases between them. The CDR3 here is CASSRSAGGSYNEQFF. The CDR3, as DNA: TGCGCCAGCAGCCGAAGTGCTGGCGGCTCCTACAATGAGCAGTTCTTC.

This chain joins TRBV2 and TRBJ1-1, with D maybe TRBD1 (6 bases). The CDR3 runs to 16 residues. CDR1 is SNHLY, CDR2 FYNNEI, per germline. With 4 bases removed from V and 0 bases from J, the gap between germline ends came to 15 bases. CDR3 sequence: CASSGDMKGMNTEAFF. The CDR3 DNA sequence: TGTGCCAGCAGTGGGGACATGAAAGGGATGAACACTGAAGCTTTCTTT.

The chain couples TRBV10-1 to TRBJ1-1; no definite D call. V shed 2 bases and J shed 2 bases, with 21 bases lying between them. Germline CDR1 is WNHNN and CDR2 is SYGVQD (reference sequence). The CDR3 has 18 amino acids. Here the CDR3 reads CASSEDSNPLVPNTEAFF. CDR3 in DNA: TGCGCCAGCAGTGAGGACTCGAATCCCTTAGTCCCCAACACTGAAGCTTTCTTT.

J is TRBJ2-2 and V is TRBV25-1; the D gene is possibly TRBD1 (5 bases). The CDR3 is 14 residues long. Germline loops: CDR1 MGHDK, CDR2 SYGVNS. Between the trimmed V and J ends, which lost 7 bases and 0 bases, there was a span of 9 bases. CDR3 in DNA: TGTGCCAGCACCCCCAGGGCGAACACCGGGGAGCTGTTTTTT. It translates to CASTPRANTGELFF.